Below, 8 T cell receptor beta chains from the same sample are listed, as sequenced in a study of shared clonotypes between healthy human individuals. Only in-frame clones appear in the TCRdb table, and some are missing; sequencing was by immunoSEQ multiplex PCR. This sample has over 95,000 clones; about 71% occur once, and the top ten carry roughly 24%. Sequences were obtained from memory CD8+ T cells sorted from blood. The subset was: CD45RO+ cells pooled with CCR7-negative TemRA cells. The receptors were sampled from a woman aged 30 to 39 in good health.

This clone was recorded at least ten times. The chain has TRBV15 and TRBJ2-1, with TRBD2 matching over 8 bases. The CDR3 covers 14 residues. V gave up 0 bases and J gave up 9 bases; unmatched junction bases: 4. Germline loops: CDR1 LNHNV, CDR2 YYDKDF (reference sequence). The CDR3 nucleotides are TGTGCCACCAGCAGAGAGAGCGGGAGTGGTGAGCAGTTCTTC. It translates to CATSRESGSGEQFF. Drawing the rest from reference TRBV15 and TRBJ2-1, the complete variable domain is DAMVIQNPRYQVTQFGKPVTLSCSQTLNHNVMYWYQQKSSQAPKLLFHYYDKDFNNEADTPDNFQSRRPNTSFCFLDIRSPGLGDTAMYLCATSRESGSGEQFFGPGTRLTVL.

This chain joins TRBV4-1 and TRBJ2-2; 12 bases are shared with TRBD2. The ends lost 5 bases at V and 6 bases at J; junction bases unmatched: 10. The CDR3 has 17 amino acids. Looked up from germline, CDR1 is MGHRA and CDR2 is YSYEKL. The CDR3 DNA follows: TGCGCCAGCAGCAGCCGACTAGCGGGAGTACAGGCCGGGGAGCTGTTTTTT. It encodes CASSSRLAGVQAGELFF.

This clone was found a few times. This chain connects TRBV19 to TRBJ1-5, with TRBD1 matching 8 bases. Germline-derived CDR1 and CDR2 are LNHDA and SQIVND (reference sequence). Germline trimming cut 4 bases from V and 1 base from J; bases unmatched to any gene: 6. The CDR3 contains 16 residues. CDR3 bases: TGTGCCAGTAGTACCCTCAGGGGGCCGAGCAATCAGCCCCAGCATTTT. This gives the protein CASSTLRGPSNQPQHF.

The chain couples TRBV2 to TRBJ2-2; TRBD1 matches at 7 bases. The CDR3 length is 16 residues. Germline loops: CDR1 SNHLY, CDR2 FYNNEI. V lost 4 bases and J lost 3; bases outside the gene matches: 8. CDR3 region: CASSGGGQKYTGELFF. The DNA of the CDR3 is TGTGCCAGCAGTGGAGGGGGACAGAAATACACCGGGGAGCTGTTTTTT.

The chain combines TRBV7-9 with TRBJ2-7; D could derive from TRBD1 or TRBD2 (6 bases each). Trimming stripped 5 bases from V and 3 bases from J, with 14 bases between. Germline loops: CDR1 SEHNR, CDR2 FQNEAQ (reference sequence). The CDR3 spans 14 residues. CDR3 region: CASSNRDWSYEQYF. CDR3 nucleotide sequence: TGTGCCAGCAGCAACAGGGACTGGAGCTACGAGCAGTACTTC.

V gene TRBV28 combines with J gene TRBJ2-7, with D hard to call. The ends were cut back, 0 bases at V and 8 bases at J, with 14 bases in the middle. Per the germline V gene, CDR1 is MDHEN and CDR2 is SYDVKM. The CDR3 is 14 amino acids. This CDR3 reads CASSLWFRGLQQYF. CDR3 DNA: TGTGCCAGCAGTTTATGGTTCCGAGGTCTACAGCAGTACTTC.

The V and J genes are TRBV2 and TRBJ1-1; TRBD1 matches 7 bases. The length of the CDR3 is 17 residues. Germline V gives CDR1 SNHLY, CDR2 FYNNEI. With V trimmed by 10 bases and J by 7 bases, 24 bases remained unmatched. CDR3 region: CATQSSRQGHRSGEAFF. CDR3 bases: TGTGCCACACAATCTTCCCGACAGGGCCACCGTAGTGGTGAAGCTTTCTTT.

This clone showed up many times. Other nucleotide sequences in the sample specify the same CDR3. The J gene is TRBJ2-5, the V gene TRBV2; tentative D call: TRBD2 (7 bases). The CDR3 is made up of 15 amino acids. The ends were cut back, 6 bases at V and 1 base at J, with 15 bases in the middle. Germline V lookup: CDR1 SNHLY, CDR2 FYNNEI. In DNA, the CDR3 is TGTGCCAGCAGCCGCAGGGGAGGGGGCCAAGAGACCCAGTACTTC. This translates into CASSRRGGGQETQYF.